This T cell receptor beta chain originates from a study of cytomegalovirus exposure and HLA in healthy donors. Study overall: Approximately 190 million T cells yielded approximately 100 million unique TCR beta sequences, as an earlier analysis found.

The CDR3 covers 13 residues. Germline V gives CDR1 SGHRS, CDR2 YFSETQ. V lost 4 bases and J lost 8; bases outside the gene matches: 6. With 60 Vbeta and 13 Jbeta primers, the PCR was carried out. Measured with immunoSEQ multiplex PCR; TCRdb has only the in-frame clones, and not every one. The sample totals 96,000 or so clones; its top ten clones hold roughly 3.5%. Note on this clone: Its antigen is unidentified.

Study-wide findings and caveats: It emerged from a later analysis that several of the most significant clusters appeared to be linked to common viral pathogens. Most TCR beta V segments were productive about 90% or about 30% of the time in an earlier analysis. A highly shared variant cluster was judged a likely technical artifact.

The rearrangement joins TRBV5-1 to TRBJ1-2; 9 bases are a match to TRBD1. The sequence was obtained from a woman in her twenties or thirties in good health and CMV-seronegative. The sequenced material came from PBMCs. The CDR3 DNA follows: TGCGCCAGCAGCCCGGGACAGGGAACGGGCTACACCTTC. Translation gives CASSPGQGTGYTF.